The 27 T cell receptor beta chains below come from one sample, sequenced in a study of persistence of HIV-infected CD4 T cells. The immunoSEQ assay was version 4, run in survey mode. Data came from immunoSEQ multiplex PCR; TCRdb stores just in-frame clones and leaves some out. The sample lists around 30,000 clones, roughly 80% occurring once. Their target antigens are unknown. Overlapping HIV-1 Gag 15-mer peptides at about 1 ug per peptide per mL were used. CD40L/CD69 double-negative CD45RO-high memory CD4+ T cells were collected. The source material was CD4+ T cells sorted from PBMCs after roughly 19-hour stimulation, sampled from a patient who received antiretroviral therapy. The origin of the receptors is an adult woman with HIV who was CMV-seropositive.

This chain connects TRBV27 to TRBJ2-2; no firm D call. With 0 bases removed from V and 6 bases from J, the gap between germline ends came to 5 bases. Germline V gene sequence: CDR1 MNHEY, CDR2 SMNVEV (reference sequence). The CDR3 totals 13 residues. CDR3: CASSLSTAGELFF. For the CDR3, the DNA is TGTGCCAGCAGTTTATCTACTGCCGGGGAGCTGTTTTTT.

The chain recombines TRBV18 with TRBJ1-1; 7 nucleotides line up with TRBD1. Germline CDR1 KGHSH, CDR2 LQKENI. This CDR3 spans 15 amino acids. V lost 3 bases and J lost 5; bases outside the gene matches: 9. CDR3 loop: CASSPPAGGGTEAFF. In DNA form, the CDR3 reads TGTGCCAGCTCACCCCCGGCAGGGGGAGGGACTGAAGCTTTCTTT.

This sequence joins TRBV9 and TRBJ2-5; TRBD2 might be the D (6 bases). V shed 1 base and J shed 7 bases, with 14 bases lying between them. The CDR3 length is 14 residues. Germline lookup yields CDR1 SGDLS and CDR2 YYNGEE. CDR3 nucleotides: TGTGCCAGCAGCGTACGTGTCCAGGAGGGGACCCAGTACTTC. Its protein is CASSVRVQEGTQYF.

The chain combines TRBV27 with TRBJ1-5; D possibly corresponds to TRBD1 (5 bases). The CDR3 contains 15 residues. Per germline, CDR1 MNHEY and CDR2 SMNVEV (reference sequence). The ends were cut back, 6 bases at V and 2 bases at J, with 14 bases in the middle. CDR3 coding DNA: TGTGCCAGCAGCGTTACACTAGGGGGCAATCAGCCCCAGCATTTT. Protein: CASSVTLGGNQPQHF.

The J gene is TRBJ1-2, the V gene TRBV10-3; D remains unclear. The V and J ends lost 0 bases and 1 base respectively, with 9 bases between them. Germline V CDR1 and CDR2: ENHRY, SYGVKD. The CDR3 runs 15 residues. CDR3 coding DNA: TGTGCCATCAGTGAGTCGCCAGGCTATAACTATGGCTACACCTTC. This encodes CAISESPGYNYGYTF.

This clone was recorded once. The chain combines TRBV3-1 (or the pseudogene TRBV3-2) with TRBJ1-1, with D hard to call. V was clipped by 0 bases and J by 6 bases, with 8 bases between them. Looked up from germline, CDR1 is LGHDT and CDR2 is YNNKEL (reference sequence). CDR3 length equals 13 residues. CDR3 loop: CASSQDKRAEAFF. The CDR3, as DNA: TGTGCCAGCAGCCAAGATAAAAGGGCTGAAGCTTTCTTT.

The chain couples TRBV10-1 to TRBJ2-1; TRBD1 matches at 11 bases. J was trimmed by 0 bases and V by 2 bases; bases with no gene match: 6. Germline CDR1 is WNHNN and CDR2 is SYGVQD (reference sequence). The CDR3 covers 18 residues. CDR3 DNA: TGCGCCAGCAGTGAGCTAGGACAGGGGGCCGTCTCCTACAATGAGCAGTTCTTC. Translated, it gives CASSELGQGAVSYNEQFF.

The gene calls are TRBV9 and TRBJ1-2, with 11 bases aligning to TRBD1. Germline CDR1 and CDR2: SGDLS and YYNGEE. The junction had 5 bases not matched to a gene; V was cut back by 4 bases and J by 6 bases. The CDR3 spans 14 residues. The DNA for the CDR3 is TGTGCCAGCAGCCACCCGGGACAGGGGGATGGCTACACCTTC. This gives the protein CASSHPGQGDGYTF.

V and J are TRBV5-5 and TRBJ1-1; weak D call: TRBD1 (6 bases). This CDR3 comprises 16 residues. CDR1 and CDR2 from the germline V gene are SGHKS and YYEKEE (reference sequence). V was shortened by 4 bases and J by 7 bases, with 23 bases between the two germline ends. In DNA, the CDR3 is TGTGCCAGCAGCCCGGTGGTCGGGGGCGCATGGATTGAAGCTTTCTTT. Amino acid sequence: CASSPVVGGAWIEAFF.

The V call is TRBV30, the J call TRBJ1-5; TRBD1 is a possible D gene (5 bases). CDR3 length: 14 amino acids. CDR1 is GTSNPN and CDR2 is SVGIG in the germline V gene (reference sequence). The V end lost 0 bases, the J end lost 3 bases, and 9 bases lay between the germline ends. CDR3 DNA: TGTGCCTGGAGTGTCGGGGGGGTCAATCAGCCCCAGCATTTT. Translation: CAWSVGGVNQPQHF. Combining the CDR3 with reference TRBV30 and TRBJ1-5 gives the whole variable domain SQTIHQWPATLVQPVGSPLSLECTVEGTSNPNLYWYRQAAGRGLQLLFYSVGIGQISSEVPQNLSASRPQDRQFILSSKKLLLSDSGFYLCAWSVGGVNQPQHFGDGTRLSIL.

The chain is built from TRBV4-2 and TRBJ1-1, with no clear D. This CDR3 comprises 13 residues. With 0 bases removed from V and 8 bases from J, the gap between germline ends came to 10 bases. The germline gives CDR1 LGHNA, CDR2 YNFKEQ. For the CDR3, the DNA is TGTGCCAGCAGCCAAGATTTCCAGACCGAAGCTTTCTTT. Protein product: CASSQDFQTEAFF.

This sequence joins TRBV5-1 and TRBJ2-7, with D perhaps matching TRBD2 (5 bases). Trimming took 4 bases from V and 2 from J, leaving 13 bases between them. The CDR3 consists of 14 residues. Germline lookup yields CDR1 SGHRS and CDR2 YFSETQ. In DNA, the CDR3 is TGCGCCAGCAGCACCGGACTGAGTCCCTACGAGCAGTACTTC. Protein: CASSTGLSPYEQYF.

The gene calls are TRBV4-3 and TRBJ2-1; D may be TRBD1 or TRBD2 (5 bases each). The V end lost 0 bases, the J end lost 10 bases, and 10 bases lay between the germline ends. The CDR3 has 13 residues. Germline V gene lookup returns CDR1 LGHNA and CDR2 YSLEER. DNA for the CDR3: TGCGCCAGCAGCCAAGAGGGGGTAGGGGAGCAGTTCTTC. Its translation is CASSQEGVGEQFF.

This clone has a handful of counts. V is TRBV5-1 and J is TRBJ1-2; D remains unclear. The CDR3 is 14 amino acids. Germline CDR1 SGHRS, CDR2 YFSETQ. V shed 4 bases and J shed 4 bases, with 14 bases lying between them. As DNA, the CDR3 is TGCGCCAGCAGCCCAGACCCTGACGTCTATGGCTACACCTTC. Translated, it gives CASSPDPDVYGYTF.

The chain joins TRBV5-4 to TRBJ1-2, with TRBD1 matching over 7 bases. The J segment lost 4 bases and the V segment lost 5 bases, leaving 11 bases of the junction unmatched. The CDR3 sequence is 15 residues long. The germline gives CDR1 SGHNT, CDR2 YYREEE (reference sequence). The CDR3 is CASRQNQGGPYGYTF. DNA for the CDR3: TGTGCCAGCAGGCAAAATCAGGGGGGCCCCTATGGCTACACCTTC.

The chain recombines TRBV3-1 (or the pseudogene TRBV3-2) with TRBJ2-3; D may match TRBD1 or TRBD2 (7 bases each). Germline V gene data show CDR1 as LGHDT and CDR2 as YNNKEL (reference sequence). The CDR3 extends over 16 amino acids. Trimming shortened V by 7 bases and J by 0 bases, and 17 bases separated the two germline ends. The CDR3 bases are TGTGCCAGCAACCCAGGGGGGGACGAAAGCACAGATACGCAGTATTTT. It encodes CASNPGGDESTDTQYF.

This chain links TRBV2 with TRBJ1-2, with D perhaps TRBD1 (5 bases). Germline values: CDR1 SNHLY, CDR2 FYNNEI. The germline V and J ends were trimmed by 7 bases and 8 bases, with 17 bases remaining between them. This CDR3 has 13 residues. CDR3 sequence reads: CASIEGIFGGYTF. The CDR3 region has the DNA TGTGCCAGCATCGAGGGGATCTTCGGCGGCTACACCTTC.

V gene TRBV28 combines with J gene TRBJ2-1; 8 bases fit TRBD1. V was clipped by 6 bases and J by 4 bases; unmatched bases: 8. The CDR3 extends over 15 amino acids. CDR1 is MDHEN, CDR2 SYDVKM, per germline. The CDR3 nucleotides are TGTGCCAGCAGAGTAGGGACAGGAATATACAATGAGCAGTTCTTC. This translates into CASRVGTGIYNEQFF.

The chain is built from TRBV5-5 and TRBJ1-1, with D uncertain. This CDR3 spans 13 amino acids. CDR1 is SGHKS, CDR2 YYEKEE, per germline (reference sequence). V was trimmed by 0 bases and J by 4 bases, leaving 7 bases between them. The CDR3 bases are TGTGCCAGCAGCTTGGAGAGGGCCACTGAAGCTTTCTTT. This gives the protein CASSLERATEAFF.

The chain carries TRBV6-5 and TRBJ1-2; D unclear. This CDR3 spans 13 amino acids. The V end lost 2 bases, the J end lost 0 bases, and 4 bases lay between the germline ends. Per germline, CDR1 MNHEY and CDR2 SVGAGI. The CDR3 DNA follows: TGTGCCAGCAGTTACCAGGCTAACTATGGCTACACCTTC. Its protein product is CASSYQANYGYTF.

This chain uses TRBV12-3 or TRBV12-4 with TRBJ1-1; TRBD1 aligns across 7 bases. CDR3 length: 13 residues. The V and J ends lost 5 bases and 8 bases, in that order; junction bases with no gene match: 8. The CDR3 reads CASSIERGLEAFF. The DNA of the CDR3 is TGTGCCAGCAGTATAGAAAGGGGGCTCGAAGCTTTCTTT.

The J gene is TRBJ2-5, the V gene TRBV30, with a weak D call TRBD1 (8 bases). Trimming shortened V by 4 bases and J by 4 bases, and 16 bases separated the two germline ends. This CDR3 contains 14 residues. Per the germline V gene, CDR1 is GTSNPN and CDR2 is SVGIG (reference sequence). Written as DNA, the CDR3 is TGTGCCTGGACCCTACAGGGGGGGGTAGAGACCCAGTACTTC. Translating it yields CAWTLQGGVETQYF.

The V gene is TRBV28, the J gene TRBJ2-7, with 9 bases matching TRBD1. V trimming: 1 base; J trimming: 3 bases; junction bases outside the gene matches: 4. The CDR3 consists of 15 residues. Germline V lookup: CDR1 MDHEN, CDR2 SYDVKM. This chain's CDR3 is CASSLSGQGNYEQYF. The CDR3 DNA follows: TGTGCCAGCAGTTTATCGGGACAGGGCAACTACGAGCAGTACTTC. The full variable domain, rest sourced from reference TRBV28 and TRBJ2-7, is DVKVTQSSRYLVKRTGEKVFLECVQDMDHENMFWYRQDPGLGLRLIYFSYDVKMKEKGDIPEGYSVSREKKERFSLILESASTNQTSMYLCASSLSGQGNYEQYFGPGTRLTVT.

The chain carries TRBV29-1 and TRBJ2-4; D could derive from TRBD1 or TRBD2 (5 bases each). V was clipped by 5 bases and J by 6 bases, with 17 bases between them. CDR1 is SQVTM and CDR2 is ANQGSEA in the germline V gene. The length of the CDR3 is 14 residues. The CDR3 DNA follows: TGCAGCGTTTTGGTACAGGTTGGGAGAAACATTCAGTACTTC. Encoded protein: CSVLVQVGRNIQYF.

The V gene is TRBV5-8, the J gene TRBJ2-3, with 10 bases lining up with TRBD1. This CDR3 contains 15 residues. The ends lost 4 bases at V and 2 bases at J; junction bases unmatched: 4. From germline, CDR1 is SGHTS and CDR2 YDEGEE. Here the CDR3 reads CASSPGQGITDTQYF. As DNA, the CDR3 is TGTGCCAGCAGCCCGGGACAGGGGATCACAGATACGCAGTATTTT.

The genes are TRBV18 and TRBJ1-2, with TRBD1 as a possible D gene (5 bases). This CDR3 spans 12 amino acids. V was pared by 6 bases and J by 2 bases, with 7 bases between. Germline assignment: CDR1 KGHSH and CDR2 LQKENI. The CDR3: CASSSGNYGYTF. CDR3 nucleotide sequence: TGTGCCAGCTCCTCAGGGAACTATGGCTACACCTTC.

The sample holds one count of this clone. The chain employs TRBV4-2 and TRBJ1-5; D uncertain. V was pared by 1 base and J by 5 bases, with 9 bases between. This CDR3 region has 14 residues. CDR1 is LGHNA and CDR2 is YNFKEQ in the germline V gene. CDR3 sequence reads: CASSQVGGDQPQHF. For the CDR3, the DNA is TGTGCCAGCAGCCAAGTAGGTGGGGATCAGCCCCAGCATTTT.